This TCR beta chain was captured by sequencing in a study of T cell responses to AZD1222 COVID-19 vaccine. General study findings and limits: Clonal diversity was possibly underestimated, and the donors were mostly white British, with more females. Close to half of all spike-specific TCRs reportedly target regions of the variants that are unmutated. Baseline seropositives among AZD1222 recipients totaled only 5 to 7. Vaccine-associated CD4 TCRs spanned spike, dominant at 160-218 and 743-854.

Germline V gives CDR1 LGHDT, CDR2 YNNKEL (reference sequence). The V gene lost 1 base and the J gene lost 2 bases, with 11 bases spanning the gap. The CDR3 is 15 amino acids. The protocol was immunoSEQ multiplex PCR, while the TCRdb copy is restricted to in-frame clones and leaves out a portion. Here the sample spans roughly 160,000 clones, roughly 88% being singletons. As for this clone: Its target is not known.

The input for sequencing was peripheral blood, taken 28 days after the second AZD1222 dose. The source of this sequence is an adult who received the AZD1222 COVID-19 vaccine. The V gene is TRBV3-1 (or the pseudogene TRBV3-2), the J gene TRBJ1-1; D not certain. CDR3 residues: CASSQATGINTEAFF. The CDR3 DNA reads as TGTGCCAGCAGCCAAGCCACCGGGATAAACACTGAAGCTTTCTTT.